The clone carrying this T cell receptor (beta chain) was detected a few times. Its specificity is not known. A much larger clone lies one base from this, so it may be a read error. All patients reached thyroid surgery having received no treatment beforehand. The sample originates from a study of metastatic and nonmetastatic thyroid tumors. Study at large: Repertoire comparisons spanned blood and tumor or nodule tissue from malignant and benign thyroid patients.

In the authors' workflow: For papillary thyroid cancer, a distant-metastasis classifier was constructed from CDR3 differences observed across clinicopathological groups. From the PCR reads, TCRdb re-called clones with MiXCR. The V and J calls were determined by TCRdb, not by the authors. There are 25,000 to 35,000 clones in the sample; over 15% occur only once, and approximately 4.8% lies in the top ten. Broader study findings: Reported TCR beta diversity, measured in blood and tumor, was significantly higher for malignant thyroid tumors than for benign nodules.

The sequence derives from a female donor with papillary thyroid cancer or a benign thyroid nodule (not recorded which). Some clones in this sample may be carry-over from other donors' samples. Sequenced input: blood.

The CDR3 DNA reads as TGTGCCAGCCGGGAGGGGACTGGGTCCAACGTCCTGACTTTC. It yields the protein CASREGTGSNVLTF. The chain has TRBV19 and TRBJ2-6; TRBD2 matches at 8 bases. The CDR3 consists of 14 residues. Germline values: CDR1 LNHDA, CDR2 SQIVND (reference sequence).